These 11 T cell receptor beta chains were sequenced from one sample in a study of T cell responses to AZD1222 COVID-19 vaccine. Libraries were prepared by immunoSEQ multiplex PCR; TCRdb keeps only in-frame clonotypes and omits some of them. The data contain around 130,000 clones, around 94% of them singletons. The specimen was peripheral blood, collected on day 0 of AZD1222 vaccination. All receptors derive from an adult in good health.

In this sample, this clone turned up once. The V and J genes are TRBV5-1 and TRBJ2-2, with TRBD1 matching 8 bases. V gave up 6 bases and J gave up 7 bases; unmatched junction bases: 14. Germline V gene sequence: CDR1 SGHRS, CDR2 YFSETQ. The CDR3 is 16 residues long. CDR3 loop: CASKWELDRDVGELFF. The CDR3 region has the DNA TGCGCCAGCAAGTGGGAATTGGACAGGGACGTCGGGGAGCTGTTTTTT.

The gene calls are TRBV6-1 and TRBJ1-3; weak D call: TRBD1 (5 bases). The CDR3 is 14 residues long. Trimming pared 3 bases from V and 5 bases from J, leaving 11 bases between. CDR1 MNHNS and CDR2 SASEGT come from the germline V gene. As DNA, the CDR3 is TGTGCCAGCAGTGATTCCGACAGCAGAAACACCATATATTTT. Encoded protein: CASSDSDSRNTIYF.

The V and J genes are TRBV27 and TRBJ2-2; TRBD2 matches 8 bases. V shed 4 bases and J 1 base; nucleotides not matched to a gene: 2. The length of the CDR3 is 15 residues. Per germline, CDR1 MNHEY and CDR2 SMNVEV (reference sequence). The CDR3 loop reads CASSSTSENTGELFF. In DNA form, the CDR3 reads TGTGCCAGCAGTTCGACTAGCGAGAACACCGGGGAGCTGTTTTTT.

The rearrangement uses TRBV5-4 and TRBJ1-6; D uncertain. Trimming pared 1 base from V and 6 bases from J, leaving 14 bases between. This CDR3 comprises 16 residues. In germline, CDR1 is SGHNT, CDR2 YYREEE (reference sequence). The CDR3 region is CASSLITGVLNSPLHF. In DNA, the CDR3 is TGTGCCAGCAGCTTGATTACGGGAGTGCTTAATTCACCCCTCCACTTT.

The CDR3, as DNA: TGTGCCTGGTCAGACAATCTCAATGAGCAGTTCTTC. Protein product: CAWSDNLNEQFF. The chain recombines TRBV30 with TRBJ2-1, with unresolved D. Trimming cost V 5 bases and J 6 bases, with 11 bases left between them. The germline CDR1 and CDR2 sequences are GTSNPN and SVGIG (reference sequence). CDR3 length: 12 amino acids.

The rearrangement links TRBV6-5 to TRBJ2-1, with 10 positions matching TRBD2. In germline, CDR1 is MNHEY, CDR2 SVGAGI. V was clipped by 8 bases and J by 10 bases; unmatched bases: 8. The CDR3 covers 13 residues. The CDR3 nucleotides read TGTGCCAGCTTACTAGCGGGATCCGTGGAGCAGTTCTTC. Its translation: CASLLAGSVEQFF.

The chain is built from TRBV2 and TRBJ1-2; tentatively, D is TRBD1 (5 bases). Germline CDR1 and CDR2: SNHLY and FYNNEI. The V end was cut by 6 bases, the J end by 4 bases, with 12 bases between. CDR3 length: 13 residues. For the CDR3, the DNA is TGTGCCAGCAGCTTACAGGAGGGCTATGGCTACACCTTC. Its protein is CASSLQEGYGYTF.

The gene calls are TRBV11-2 and TRBJ2-1; 7 bases agree with TRBD2. The CDR3 is made up of 17 amino acids. Germline V gene data show CDR1 as SGHAT and CDR2 as FQNNGV. The junction had 17 bases not matched to a gene; V was cut back by 5 bases and J by 7 bases. The CDR3 region has the DNA TGTGCCAGCAGCCCACGACTAGCAGACATTGTGAGGAATGAGCAGTTCTTC. It translates to CASSPRLADIVRNEQFF.

The chain uses TRBV30 and TRBJ1-2, with a tentative D call TRBD1 (5 bases). CDR1 and CDR2 (germline): GTSNPN, SVGIG (reference sequence). This CDR3 spans 13 amino acids. V lost 0 bases to trimming and J lost 10 bases, with 15 bases between them. The CDR3 spells CAWSVLGGTTYTF. DNA for the CDR3: TGTGCCTGGAGTGTACTTGGGGGGACGACCTACACCTTC. Looking up the rest from reference TRBV30 and TRBJ1-2 gives the full variable domain: SQTIHQWPATLVQPVGSPLSLECTVEGTSNPNLYWYRQAAGRGLQLLFYSVGIGQISSEVPQNLSASRPQDRQFILSSKKLLLSDSGFYLCAWSVLGGTTYTFGSGTRLTVV.

This clone was seen only once. V gene TRBV9 combines with J gene TRBJ1-3; possible D gene TRBD1, 5 bases. Germline CDR1 SGDLS, CDR2 YYNGEE. Trimming pared 0 bases from V and 1 base from J, leaving 14 bases between. The CDR3 totals 17 residues. Here the CDR3 reads CASSVGPQGRSGNTIYF. DNA for the CDR3: TGTGCCAGCAGCGTAGGTCCCCAGGGACGTTCTGGAAACACCATATATTTT. Together with reference TRBV9 and TRBJ1-3, the CDR3 gives the full variable domain: DSGVTQTPKHLITATGQRVTLRCSPRSGDLSVYWYQQSLDQGLQFLIQYYNGEERAKGNILERFSAQQFPDLHSELNLSSLELGDSALYFCASSVGPQGRSGNTIYFGEGSWLTVV.

In nucleotides, the CDR3 is TGTGCCAGCAGCCCTTTGGGGGGCGAGCAGTACTTC. This gives the protein CASSPLGGEQYF. J is TRBJ2-7 and V is TRBV3-1 (or the pseudogene TRBV3-2), with D possibly being TRBD2 (6 bases). The germline V and J ends were trimmed by 4 bases and 6 bases, with 10 bases remaining between them. This CDR3 comprises 12 residues. Germline V CDR1 and CDR2: LGHDT, YNNKEL (reference sequence).